This T cell receptor (beta chain) came from a study of T cells in Graves' hyperthyroidism and ophthalmopathy. The source material, RNA transcripts, was used to amplify TCR beta CDR3 regions. A first-round RT-PCR of the TCR CDR3 used the HTBI primer set. TCRdb reprocessed the multiplex PCR reads with MiXCR, giving one entry per CDR3 protein. The data hold roughly 570,000 distinct CDR3 sequences, with approximately 15% observed a single time. Patients aged 18 to 65 had newly diagnosed hyperthyroidism that had lasted under 2 months. Any patient presenting with uncontrolled infection, other autoimmune disease, pregnancy or lactation was left out. Orbital computed tomography, thyroid ultrasound, serum thyroxine and TRAb, and clinical symptoms together informed the diagnoses. The CDR3 is 16 residues long. The trim removed 6 bases at V and 6 bases at J, leaving 14 bases unmatched. The germline gives CDR1 MDHEN, CDR2 SYDVKM.

The source material was blood. V usage is TRBV28 and J usage is TRBJ2-3; 8 bases match TRBD1. The TCR originated in a woman under 40 with Graves' hyperthyroidism. CDR3 sequence (DNA): TGTGCCAGCAGCTTACCTCGGGACAGGCTCCTCGATACGCAGTATTTT. Its translation: CASSLPRDRLLDTQYF.